This T cell receptor beta chain is drawn from a study of T cell responses to AZD1222 COVID-19 vaccine (dated by TCRdb to the early 2020s). Broadly, across the study: AZD1222 recipients whose second dose came at about 4 weeks and those whose second dose came at about 12 weeks were combined into one group, since spike-specific TCR depth and breadth did not differ between the two schedules. A total of just over 230 trial participants underwent TCR sequencing, of whom 200 to 220 had received two doses of AZD1222 and 26 had received two doses of the MenACWY control vaccine. Trial participants were enrolled by age into subgroups of 18-55, 56-69 and 70-plus years, and roughly 150, 30 and 60 TCR-sequenced participants, respectively, were included in these subgroups. Points the paper makes about the study in general: After two AZD1222 doses, both the breadth and the depth of spike-specific TCRs were significantly higher than at day 0 and than in MenACWY recipients. Participants were mostly white British, with more females than males. The authors suggested clonal diversity may have been underestimated. Conclusions about previously exposed vaccinees were limited because only six AZD1222 recipients were SARS-CoV-2 seropositive at baseline. Reportedly, close to half of the unique spike-specific TCRs recognized epitopes lying outside the regions that are mutated in the B.1.351 and B.1.1.7 variants. The whole spike protein was spanned by vaccine-associated CD4 TCRs, and dominant responses were seen in regions 160-218 and 743-854. In the small 56-69-year group, the increase in depth fell short of significance, most likely because of low power. Because no day 14 peak-response samples were available, the repertoires could be characterized only after the peak T cell response.

The time point label, read with the paper, signifies: baseline before first vaccination. The vaccinee samples were drawn from two UK trials, COV001 and COV002, one of which was a single-blind randomized controlled phase 2/3 trial testing AZD1222 (ChAdOx1 nCoV-19) in healthy adults. For TCRbeta chain sequencing, PBMC samples were collected from trial participants at day 0 and at day 28 after the second dose. The germline V gene encodes CDR1 MNHEY and CDR2 SVGAGI. V was cut back by 4 bases and J by 0 bases, leaving a gap of 6 bases between them. From its cysteine to its phenylalanine, the CDR3 spans 14 amino acids. Only the CDR3 DNA stays, 42 bases, in frame from base 1. Points on this clone: Its antigen is unknown. No quality values exist for individual bases; no much larger clone is one base distant. The sample contains more than one DNA sequence encoding this CDR3.

The CDR3 regions of human TCRbeta chains were analyzed by immunosequencing. The authors processed their data as follows. Repertoire TCRs were matched against a reference library of SARS-CoV-2-specific TCRs generated with the MIRA antigen-specificity platform. Breadth meant the fraction of unique TCRs that were SARS-CoV-2-associated, whereas depth meant the fraction of total T cells that were SARS-CoV-2-associated. Using the MIRA data, each spike-specific TCR was assigned both to the spike region to which the TCR was reactive and to a CD4 or CD8 class. Log10-transformed breadth and depth values were compared by one-way ANOVA with Sidak's multiple comparisons tests. In its TCRdb copy, this immuneACCESS table keeps in-frame sequences only and misses some clones. Where compared with another copy, unresolved V genes explain less than half of these, and the others have no known cause. D and trimming come from the DNA, and the V and J calls and clone size come from that table. This sample has 150,000 to 200,000 clones in its table, and more than 80% of those were observed once. The ten top clones hold approximately 3.9% of the sample.

Recombination joined TRBV6-5 with TRBJ1-4, with no reliable assignment of the D segment. This TCR was sampled from an adult in good health. The sample consisted of peripheral blood, taken on day 0 of AZD1222 vaccination. CDR3 region: CASSSGATNEKLFF. In nucleotides, the sequence is TGTGCCAGCAGTTCGGGTGCAACTAATGAAAAACTGTTTTTT.